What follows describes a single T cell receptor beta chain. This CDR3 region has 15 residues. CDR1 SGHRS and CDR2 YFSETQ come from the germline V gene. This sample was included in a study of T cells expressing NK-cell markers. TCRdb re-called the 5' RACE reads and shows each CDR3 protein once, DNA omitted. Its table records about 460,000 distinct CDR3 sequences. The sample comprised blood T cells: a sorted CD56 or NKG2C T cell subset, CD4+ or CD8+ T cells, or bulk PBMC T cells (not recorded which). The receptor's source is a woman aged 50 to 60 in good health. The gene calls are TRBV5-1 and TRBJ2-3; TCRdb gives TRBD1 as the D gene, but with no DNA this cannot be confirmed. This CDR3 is CASSLSRERGDTQYF.